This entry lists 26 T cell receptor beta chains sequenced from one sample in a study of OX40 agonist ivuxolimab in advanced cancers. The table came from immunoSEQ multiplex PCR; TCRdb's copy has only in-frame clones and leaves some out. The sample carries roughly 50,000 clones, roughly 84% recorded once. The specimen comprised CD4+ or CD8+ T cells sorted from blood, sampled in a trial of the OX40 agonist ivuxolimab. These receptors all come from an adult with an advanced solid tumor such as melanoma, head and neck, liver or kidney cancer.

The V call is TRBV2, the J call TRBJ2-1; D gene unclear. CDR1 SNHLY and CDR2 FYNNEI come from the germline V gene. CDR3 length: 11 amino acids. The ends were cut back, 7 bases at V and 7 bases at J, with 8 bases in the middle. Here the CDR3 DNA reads TGTGCCAGCACCCAGTTAAATGAGCAGTTCTTC. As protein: CASTQLNEQFF.

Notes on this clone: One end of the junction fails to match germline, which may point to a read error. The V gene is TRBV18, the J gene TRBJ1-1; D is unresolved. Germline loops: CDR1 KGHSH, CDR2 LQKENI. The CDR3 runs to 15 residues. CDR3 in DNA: TGTGCCAGCTCACTCCACGGACCCACGAACGCTGAAGCTTTCTTT. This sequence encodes CASSLHGPTNAEAFF.

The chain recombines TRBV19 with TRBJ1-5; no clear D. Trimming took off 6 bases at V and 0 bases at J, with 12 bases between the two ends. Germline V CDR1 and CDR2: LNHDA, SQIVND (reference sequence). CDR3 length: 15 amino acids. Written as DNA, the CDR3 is TGTGCCAGTAGCATGGGGTTATATAGCAATCAGCCCCAGCATTTT. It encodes CASSMGLYSNQPQHF.

The CDR3 region is CASSWNDRSGYTF. The CDR3 coding sequence is TGTGCCAGCAGCTGGAACGACAGGAGCGGCTACACCTTC. The chain links TRBV7-2 to TRBJ1-2; D perhaps matches TRBD1 (6 bases). The V gene lost 4 bases and the J gene lost 8 bases, with 14 bases spanning the gap. The germline V gene has CDR1 SGHTA and CDR2 FQGNSA. This CDR3 is 13 amino acids long.

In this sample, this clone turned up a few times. As DNA, the CDR3 is TGTGCCAGCGGACCTACAGGGTTTCTTACTGAAGCTTTCTTT. Translating it yields CASGPTGFLTEAFF. The chain carries TRBV6-5 and TRBJ1-1, with TRBD1 as a possible D gene (6 bases). This CDR3 region has 14 residues. Deletions cut 8 bases from V and 5 bases from J, with 18 bases between. CDR1 MNHEY and CDR2 SVGAGI come from the germline V gene.

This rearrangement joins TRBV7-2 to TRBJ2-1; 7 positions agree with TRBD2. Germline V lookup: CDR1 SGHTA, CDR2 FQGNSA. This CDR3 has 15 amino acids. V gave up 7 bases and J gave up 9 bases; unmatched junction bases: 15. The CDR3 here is CASTIILGSGIEQFF. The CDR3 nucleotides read TGTGCCAGCACTATCATTCTGGGGAGCGGGATTGAGCAGTTCTTC.

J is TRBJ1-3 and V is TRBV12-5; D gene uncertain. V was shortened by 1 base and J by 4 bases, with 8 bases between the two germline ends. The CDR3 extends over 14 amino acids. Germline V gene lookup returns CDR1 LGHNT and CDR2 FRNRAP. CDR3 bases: TGTGCTAGTGGTTTGGGGACGGGAGGAAACACCATATATTTT. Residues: CASGLGTGGNTIYF.

The CDR3 region is CARSSGTDTQYF. The CDR3 DNA sequence: TGTGCCAGATCTAGCGGCACAGATACGCAGTATTTT. V usage is TRBV2 and J usage is TRBJ2-3; D is perhaps TRBD2 (6 bases). The ends were cut back, 9 bases at V and 1 base at J, with 8 bases in the middle. This CDR3 is 12 amino acids long. Germline V gene data show CDR1 as SNHLY and CDR2 as FYNNEI.

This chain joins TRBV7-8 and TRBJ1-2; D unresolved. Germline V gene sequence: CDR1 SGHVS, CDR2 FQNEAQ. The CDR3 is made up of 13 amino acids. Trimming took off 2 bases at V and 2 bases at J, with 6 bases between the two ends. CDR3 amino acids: CASSLQQNYGYTF. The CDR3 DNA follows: TGTGCCAGCAGCTTACAACAGAACTATGGCTACACCTTC.

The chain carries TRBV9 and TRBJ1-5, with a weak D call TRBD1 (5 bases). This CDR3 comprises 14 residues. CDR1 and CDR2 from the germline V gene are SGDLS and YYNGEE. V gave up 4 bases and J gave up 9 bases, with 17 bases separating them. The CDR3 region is CASSPDGGKSPQHF. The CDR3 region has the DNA TGTGCCAGCAGCCCAGATGGGGGAAAGTCGCCCCAGCATTTT.

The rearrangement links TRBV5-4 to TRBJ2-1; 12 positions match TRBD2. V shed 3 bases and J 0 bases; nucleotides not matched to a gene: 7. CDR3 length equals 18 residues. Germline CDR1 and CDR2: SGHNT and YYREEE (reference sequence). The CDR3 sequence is CASSSGTSGPSSYNEQFF. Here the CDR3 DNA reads TGTGCCAGCAGCTCCGGGACTAGCGGGCCCAGCTCCTACAATGAGCAGTTCTTC.

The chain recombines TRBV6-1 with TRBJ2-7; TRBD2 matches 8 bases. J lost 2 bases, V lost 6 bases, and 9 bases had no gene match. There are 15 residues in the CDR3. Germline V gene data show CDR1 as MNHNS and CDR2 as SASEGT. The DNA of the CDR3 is TGTGCCAGCAGAGATCGGGTAGCGGGGACCTACGAGCAGTACTTC. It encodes CASRDRVAGTYEQYF.

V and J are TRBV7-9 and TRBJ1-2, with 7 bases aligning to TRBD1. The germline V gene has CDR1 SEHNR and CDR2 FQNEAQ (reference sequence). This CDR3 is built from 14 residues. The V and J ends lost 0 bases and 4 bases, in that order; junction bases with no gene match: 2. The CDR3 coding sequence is TGTGCCAGCAGCTTAGCGGGACAGCCCTATGGCTACACCTTC. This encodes CASSLAGQPYGYTF.

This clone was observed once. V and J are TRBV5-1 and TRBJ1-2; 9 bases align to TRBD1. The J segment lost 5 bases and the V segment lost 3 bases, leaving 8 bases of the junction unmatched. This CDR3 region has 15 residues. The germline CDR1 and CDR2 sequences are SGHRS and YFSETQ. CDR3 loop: CASSSFRDRVYGYTF. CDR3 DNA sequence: TGCGCCAGCAGCTCCTTCCGGGACAGGGTATATGGCTACACCTTC.

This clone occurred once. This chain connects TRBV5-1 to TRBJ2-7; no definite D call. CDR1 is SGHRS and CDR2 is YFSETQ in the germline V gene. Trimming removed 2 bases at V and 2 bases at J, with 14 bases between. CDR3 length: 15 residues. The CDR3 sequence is CASSFGGSEPYEQYF. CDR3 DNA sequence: TGCGCCAGCAGCTTCGGTGGGTCGGAACCCTACGAGCAGTACTTC. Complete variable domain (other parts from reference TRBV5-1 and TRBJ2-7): KAGVTQTPRYLIKTRGQQVTLSCSPISGHRSVSWYQQTPGQGLQFLFEYFSETQRNKGNFPGRFSGRQFSNSRSEMNVSTLELGDSALYLCASSFGGSEPYEQYFGPGTRLTVT.

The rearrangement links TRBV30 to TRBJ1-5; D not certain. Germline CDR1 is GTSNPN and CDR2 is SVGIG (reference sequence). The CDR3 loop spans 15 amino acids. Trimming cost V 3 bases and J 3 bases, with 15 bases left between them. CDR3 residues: CAWSTIGRDNQPQHF. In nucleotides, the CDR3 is TGTGCCTGGAGCACCATCGGGAGGGACAATCAGCCCCAGCATTTT.

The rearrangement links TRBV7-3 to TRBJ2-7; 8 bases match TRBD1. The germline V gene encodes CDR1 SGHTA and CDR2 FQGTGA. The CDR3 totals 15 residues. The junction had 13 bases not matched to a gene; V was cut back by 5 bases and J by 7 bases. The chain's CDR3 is CASSAGTGWGEEQYF. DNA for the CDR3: TGTGCCAGCAGCGCGGGGACAGGTTGGGGAGAAGAGCAGTACTTC.

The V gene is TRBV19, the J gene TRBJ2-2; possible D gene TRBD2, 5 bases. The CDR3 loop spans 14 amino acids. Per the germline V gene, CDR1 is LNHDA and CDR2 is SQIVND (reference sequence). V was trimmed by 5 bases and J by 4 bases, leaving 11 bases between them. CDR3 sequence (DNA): TGTGCCAGTAGTTTGGCGGGTCCCACCGGGGAGCTGTTTTTT. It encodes CASSLAGPTGELFF.

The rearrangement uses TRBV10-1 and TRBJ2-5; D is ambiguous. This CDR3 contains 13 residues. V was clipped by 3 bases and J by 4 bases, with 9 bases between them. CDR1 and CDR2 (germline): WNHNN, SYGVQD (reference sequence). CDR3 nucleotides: TGCGCCAGCAGTGATATACGTGGAGAGACCCAGTACTTC. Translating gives CASSDIRGETQYF.

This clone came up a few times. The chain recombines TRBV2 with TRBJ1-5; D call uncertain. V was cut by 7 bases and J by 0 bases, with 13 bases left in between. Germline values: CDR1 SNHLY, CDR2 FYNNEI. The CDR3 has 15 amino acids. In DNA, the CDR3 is TGTGCCAGCAAGGGAGGGAGGGATAGCAATCAGCCCCAGCATTTT. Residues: CASKGGRDSNQPQHF.

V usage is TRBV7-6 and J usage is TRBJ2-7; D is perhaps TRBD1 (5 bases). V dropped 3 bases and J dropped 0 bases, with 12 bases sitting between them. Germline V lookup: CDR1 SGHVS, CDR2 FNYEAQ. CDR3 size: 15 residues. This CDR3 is CASSFYLGDSYEQYF. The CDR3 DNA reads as TGTGCCAGCAGCTTCTACCTAGGGGACTCCTACGAGCAGTACTTC.

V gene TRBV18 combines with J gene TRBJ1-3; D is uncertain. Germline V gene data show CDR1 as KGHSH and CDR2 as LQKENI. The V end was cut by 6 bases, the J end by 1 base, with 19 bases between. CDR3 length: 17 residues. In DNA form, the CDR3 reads TGTGCCAGCTCCAACCGGGGAGGATATGCATCTGGAAACACCATATATTTT. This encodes CASSNRGGYASGNTIYF.

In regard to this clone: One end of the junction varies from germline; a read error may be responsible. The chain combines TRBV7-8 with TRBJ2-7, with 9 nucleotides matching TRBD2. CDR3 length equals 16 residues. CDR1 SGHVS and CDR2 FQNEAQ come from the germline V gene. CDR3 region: CASSLKGTSFSDEQYF. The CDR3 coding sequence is TGTGCCAGCAGCTTAAAGGGGACTAGCTTCTCCGACGAGCAGTACTTC.

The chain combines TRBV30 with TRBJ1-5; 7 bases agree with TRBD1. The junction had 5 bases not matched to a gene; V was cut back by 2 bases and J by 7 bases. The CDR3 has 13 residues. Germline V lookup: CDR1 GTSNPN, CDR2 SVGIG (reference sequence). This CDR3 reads CAWSRGGRQPQHF. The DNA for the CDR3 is TGTGCCTGGAGTAGAGGGGGCCGGCAGCCCCAGCATTTT.

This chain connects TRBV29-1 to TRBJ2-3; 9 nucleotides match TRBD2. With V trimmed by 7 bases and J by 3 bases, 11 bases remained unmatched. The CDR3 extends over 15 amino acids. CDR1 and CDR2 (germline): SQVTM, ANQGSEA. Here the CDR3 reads CSATRGGRGTDTQYF. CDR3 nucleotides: TGCAGCGCGACGCGGGGGGGGCGGGGTACAGATACGCAGTATTTT.

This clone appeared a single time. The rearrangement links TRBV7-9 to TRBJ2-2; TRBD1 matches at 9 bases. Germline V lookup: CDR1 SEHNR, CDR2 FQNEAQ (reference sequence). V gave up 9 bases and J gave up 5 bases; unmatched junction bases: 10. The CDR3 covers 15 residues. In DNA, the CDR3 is TGTGCCAGTATCACAGGGGGCTTTGGGACCGGGGAGCTGTTTTTT. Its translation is CASITGGFGTGELFF.